This T cell receptor (beta chain) appears in the sequencing data of a study of blood T cell repertoires in COVID-19. The CDR3 covers 16 residues. V was clipped by 4 bases and J by 1 base; unmatched bases: 4. Germline V gene sequence: CDR1 SGHVS, CDR2 FNYEAQ. The method was immunoSEQ multiplex PCR; TCRdb's version includes in-frame clones alone and lacks a portion of them. The profile shows around 220,000 clones, 90% of them singletons. The TCR was taken from a man aged 30 to 39 who had been exposed to COVID-19. Sequenced material: PBMCs or T cells enriched from blood (not recorded which). The chain employs TRBV7-6 and TRBJ2-3; 11 bases line up with TRBD2. The CDR3 DNA follows: TGTGCCAGCAGCTCCCCGGGACTAGCGGGCACAGATACGCAGTATTTT. It encodes CASSSPGLAGTDTQYF.